The rows below give T cell receptor beta chains drawn from one sample of a study of T cell changes during pregnancy in multiple sclerosis. Method: immunoSEQ multiplex PCR; TCRdb's copy keeps in-frame clones and lacks some. The repertoire holds about 77,000 clones, around 91% seen once, with around 1.8% in the top ten. Source: peripheral blood, taken before pregnancy. Receptors originate from a female donor with multiple sclerosis, enrolled in a pregnancy study. CDR3s include the opening cysteine and the closing phenylalanine or tryptophan. A D gene is named only where the DNA matches it firmly. The size field is filled for only some rows; it gives once, few, many or a size class.

cdr3_nt	cdr3_aa	clone_size	v_call	d_call	j_call
TGTGCCAGTAGTATTCCCCGGACAGCTACGAGCTCCTATAATTCACCCCTCCACTTT	CASSIPRTATSSYNSPLHF	-	TRBV19	-	TRBJ1-6
TGTGCCAGCAGCGCCAGGGGGAGCTCGCACCTATATTTAGAAAAACTGTTTTTT	CASSARGSSHLYLEKLFF	-	TRBV7-8	TRBD1	TRBJ1-4
TGTGCCAGCAGCCCCACGCCAGCGGGGATAATCTTAGATACGCAGTATTTT	CASSPTPAGIILDTQYF	once	TRBV9	TRBD2	TRBJ2-3
TGTGCCAGCCGGGGACAGACGAACACTGAAGCTTTCTTT	CASRGQTNTEAFF	-	TRBV9	TRBD1	TRBJ1-1
TGTGCCATCACACAGGTTTTCGGAAACACCATATATTTT	CAITQVFGNTIYF	-	TRBV10-3	-	TRBJ1-3
TGCGCCAGCAGCCGGGACAGGGTGAAGGAAAAACTGTTTTTT	CASSRDRVKEKLFF	-	TRBV5-1	TRBD1	TRBJ1-4
TGTGCCAGCAGCCTTGGGCTAGCGGGGATCGGGGAGCTGTTTTTT	CASSLGLAGIGELFF	-	TRBV5-6	TRBD2	TRBJ2-2
TGTGCCATCAGCGACCAGGGACAGGGGACTGAAGCTTTCTTT	CAISDQGQGTEAFF	-	TRBV10-3	TRBD1	TRBJ1-1
TGCGCCAGCAGCCCCGAGCGCGCGCGGGGGTACCAAGAGACCCAGTACTTC	CASSPERARGYQETQYF	once	TRBV4-1	TRBD2	TRBJ2-5
TGTGCCAGCAGCCACATAGCGGGGGGCCACTCCTACGAGCAGTACTTC	CASSHIAGGHSYEQYF	-	TRBV2	TRBD2	TRBJ2-7
TGTGCCAGCAGCTTAAGGGGCGAGACCCAGTACTTC	CASSLRGETQYF	-	TRBV11-2	-	TRBJ2-5
TGTGCCAGCAGTTACTCGGAGGGGTTCGGAAACACCATATATTTT	CASSYSEGFGNTIYF	-	TRBV6-5	-	TRBJ1-3
TGTGCCAGCTCACCGGGCGAGACTAGCGGCGGTGAGCAGTTCTTC	CASSPGETSGGEQFF	-	TRBV18	TRBD2	TRBJ2-1
TGTGCCAGCAGTTACTCGGGACACCGCGGGTACGAGCAGTACTTC	CASSYSGHRGYEQYF	-	TRBV6-6	-	TRBJ2-7
TGTGCCAGCAGTTTACTCCCGTACAATAGCAATCAGCCCCAGCATTTT	CASSLLPYNSNQPQHF	-	TRBV28	-	TRBJ1-5
TGTGCCAGCAGTCGGGGACAACCAGCTTACTCTGAGCAGTACTTC	CASSRGQPAYSEQYF	-	TRBV6-5	-	TRBJ2-7
TGTGCCAGCTCACCATTGGCGTTGATGGTGAGGGGCTACACCTTC	CASSPLALMVRGYTF	once	TRBV18	-	TRBJ1-2
TGCGCCAGCAGGACAGGGGATTGGCCTAGCACAGATACGCAGTATTTT	CASRTGDWPSTDTQYF	-	TRBV4-1	TRBD1	TRBJ2-3
TGTGCCAGCAGCTCAGCGACCGGGGATGCCACGTTCGGGGAGCTGTTTTTT	CASSSATGDATFGELFF	-	TRBV13	-	TRBJ2-2
TGCGCCAGCAGCCAGGGGGGACTAGCGGCAAATGAGCAGTTCTTC	CASSQGGLAANEQFF	-	TRBV4-1	TRBD2	TRBJ2-1
TGTGCCAGCAGCGTGGGACAGGGGGCTGATAATTCACCCCTCCACTTT	CASSVGQGADNSPLHF	few	TRBV9	TRBD1	TRBJ1-6
TGCAGTGTCCCAGGGGTTACTGAAGCTTTCTTT	CSVPGVTEAFF	-	TRBV20-1	-	TRBJ1-1
TGTGCCAGCTCACCATTCCCCGCAGGGGGCGTGAACACTGAAGCTTTCTTT	CASSPFPAGGVNTEAFF	-	TRBV18	TRBD1	TRBJ1-1
TGTGCCAGCAGCGTTAACAGGGACAATGAGCAGTTCTTC	CASSVNRDNEQFF	once	TRBV9	-	TRBJ2-1
TGCGCCAGCAGCCCCTTCTTCCTCGTAGTAACCGAAAACATTCAGTACTTC	CASSPFFLVVTENIQYF	-	TRBV4-1	-	TRBJ2-4
TGTGCCAGCAGAGGACAGTTGAACACTGAAGCTTTCTTT	CASRGQLNTEAFF	many	TRBV2	-	TRBJ1-1
TGCGCCAGCAGCTGGGGAGCTCCGGACGACGCTGGAAACACCATATATTTT	CASSWGAPDDAGNTIYF	-	TRBV4-1	-	TRBJ1-3
TGTGCCAGCAGTAGGGGGGGGGACACCGGGGAGCTGTTTTTT	CASSRGGDTGELFF	-	TRBV21-1	-	TRBJ2-2
TGTGCCAGCAGTTACTCGGGACAGGGCGAGAAGACCCAGTACTTC	CASSYSGQGEKTQYF	-	TRBV6-5	TRBD1	TRBJ2-5
TGCGCCAGCAGGTTGGGACTATCAGATACGCAGTATTTT	CASRLGLSDTQYF	-	TRBV10-1	TRBD2	TRBJ2-3
TGCGCCAGCAGCTTCACAGGGGGCAACTATGGCTACACCTTC	CASSFTGGNYGYTF	-	TRBV5-1	TRBD1	TRBJ1-2
TGTGCCAGCTCACCGTTCCGGGACACCAGCTCCTACGAGCAGTACTTC	CASSPFRDTSSYEQYF	-	TRBV18	-	TRBJ2-7
TGCGCCAGCAGCCAGGGGGATCCACGCACAGATACGCAGTATTTT	CASSQGDPRTDTQYF	-	TRBV5-1	TRBD1	TRBJ2-3
TGTGCCAGCAGCTATAACAGTAACTATGGCTACACCTTC	CASSYNSNYGYTF	-	TRBV5-4	-	TRBJ1-2
TGTGCCAGTAGTAATCCGGCCCTAGGCTATGGCTACACCTTC	CASSNPALGYGYTF	-	TRBV19	-	TRBJ1-2
TGTGCCAGCAGCTTGTCTATACTCGTGAACACCGGGGAGCTGTTTTTT	CASSLSILVNTGELFF	-	TRBV5-6	-	TRBJ2-2
TGTGCCAGCAGCCCACGGGGGAGATTTCCTACCATGAACACTGAAGCTTTCTTT	CASSPRGRFPTMNTEAFF	-	TRBV7-2	-	TRBJ1-1
TGTGCCAGCAGTACGCCGGGGGGTCCTTTCTTT	CASSTPGGPFF	-	TRBV2	-	TRBJ1-1
TGTGCCATTCGGGCCCAAGGGGATTCACCCCTCCACTTT	CAIRAQGDSPLHF	few	TRBV25-1	-	TRBJ1-6
TGTGCCAGCAGCTTAGTGGGACAGGGGTTCTATAGCAATCAGCCCCAGCATTTT	CASSLVGQGFYSNQPQHF	few	TRBV7-9	TRBD1	TRBJ1-5
TGCGCCAGCAGCCAAGATTTGACCGGGGGTTGGCCCCAGCATTTT	CASSQDLTGGWPQHF	-	TRBV4-1	-	TRBJ1-5
TGTGCCAGCAGCCCGGTGGGGGGAATTAACATTCAGTACTTC	CASSPVGGINIQYF	-	TRBV5-5	-	TRBJ2-4
TGCGCCAGCAGCCAAACGGGGCGGGGGGGCAATCAGCCCCAGCATTTT	CASSQTGRGGNQPQHF	-	TRBV4-1	-	TRBJ1-5
TGCGCCAGTCGCGACCGGGACACCTCCTACGAGCAGTACTTC	CASRDRDTSYEQYF	-	TRBV5-1	-	TRBJ2-7
TGTGCCAGCAGACAGAATTCCGACGGCTACACCTTC	CASRQNSDGYTF	-	TRBV6-1	-	TRBJ1-2
TGCAGCGTTACATGGCGTTTTGGCAGGGGCTATGGCTACACCTTC	CSVTWRFGRGYGYTF	-	TRBV29-1	-	TRBJ1-2
TGTGCCAGCAGCTTGCGGGGCGGGGGGAGCACTGAAGCTTTCTTT	CASSLRGGGSTEAFF	once	TRBV5-5	-	TRBJ1-1
TGTGCCAGCACCAGCGGAGCAGATACGCAGTATTTT	CASTSGADTQYF	-	TRBV2	-	TRBJ2-3
TGTGCCAGCAGTTCCTACCTTCGGGGGGGCGCGAAAGGCTACACCTTC	CASSSYLRGGAKGYTF	-	TRBV27	-	TRBJ1-2
TGTGCCAGCAGTGAAGACCCGGGACTAGACAACCACAAAAACATTCAGTACTTC	CASSEDPGLDNHKNIQYF	-	TRBV6-1	TRBD2	TRBJ2-4